This TCR beta chain was sequenced in a study of T cell responses to AZD1222 COVID-19 vaccine. Worth noting for this clone: The antigen remains unidentified. This same CDR3 is encoded by further DNA sequences in the sample.

The CDR3 totals 15 residues. CDR1 and CDR2 from the germline V gene are LGHDT and YNNKEL (reference sequence). The junction had 3 bases not matched to a gene; V was cut back by 4 bases and J by 1 base. Measured with immunoSEQ multiplex PCR; TCRdb has only the in-frame clones, and not every one. This repertoire shows about 180,000 clones, nearly 95% found once; its top ten account for more than 1.5%. Broader study findings: Compared with day 0, the breadth and depth of the Spike-specific TCR repertoire rose significantly after two doses of AZD1222. White British donors predominated, females outnumbered males, and clonal diversity was possibly underestimated.

This TCR was recovered from an adult who received the AZD1222 COVID-19 vaccine. The rearrangement uses TRBV3-1 (or the pseudogene TRBV3-2) and TRBJ2-3, with 9 bases aligning to TRBD2. The sequencing here drew on peripheral blood, taken 28 days after the second AZD1222 dose. CDR3 sequence: CASSPGLAGTDTQYF. The CDR3 DNA reads as TGTGCCAGCAGCCCGGGACTAGCTGGCACAGATACGCAGTATTTT.